The rows below give T cell receptor beta chains drawn from one sample of a study of T-cell reconstitution after alpha-beta-depleted transplantation in children. TCRdb analysed the PCR reads with MiXCR anew, one entry per CDR3 protein. The sample holds 200,000 or so distinct CDR3 sequences, 5% to 7.5% seen once. Sequenced material: PBMCs, taken before TCRalphabeta/CD19-depleted stem cell transplant. These receptors were obtained from a girl in the first two years of life with combined immunodeficiency, due to receive a stem cell transplant. The CDR3 runs from the conserved cysteine through the conserved F or W. A D gene is named only where the DNA matches it firmly. Rows may omit the clone size; those that give it use once, few, many or a size class.

V gene: TRBV4-2; CDR3 length: 15; clone size: many; D gene: NA; J gene: TRBJ2-2; CDR3 DNA: TGTGCCAGCAGCCAACAGGACGGCCCTCCCGGGGAGCTGTTTTTT; CDR3 protein: CASSQQDGPPGELFF
V gene: TRBV12-3/TRBV12-4; CDR3 length: 13; clone size: many; D gene: NA; J gene: TRBJ2-1; CDR3 DNA: TGTGCCAGCAGTTTGGAACGCTACAATGAGCAGTTCTTC; CDR3 protein: CASSLERYNEQFF
V gene: TRBV11-2; CDR3 length: 16; clone size: many; D gene: NA; J gene: TRBJ2-7; CDR3 DNA: TGTGCCAGCAGCTTAGATATGTGGGGGCGGTCCTACGAGCAGTACTTC; CDR3 protein: CASSLDMWGRSYEQYF
V gene: TRBV4-2; CDR3 length: 15; clone size: many; D gene: NA; J gene: TRBJ2-3; CDR3 DNA: TGTGCCAGCAGCCCGTTAGATCGGGACACAGATACGCAGTATTTT; CDR3 protein: CASSPLDRDTDTQYF
V gene: TRBV6-5; CDR3 length: 14; clone size: many; D gene: NA; J gene: TRBJ2-1; CDR3 DNA: TGTGCCAGCAGTTACACCCTGGGGGGAAATGAGCAGTTCTTC; CDR3 protein: CASSYTLGGNEQFF
V gene: TRBV15; CDR3 length: 16; clone size: many; D gene: NA; J gene: TRBJ2-1; CDR3 DNA: TGTGCCACCAGCAGAGATCGGTGGGGGGCCGACAATGAGCAGTTCTTC; CDR3 protein: CATSRDRWGADNEQFF
V gene: TRBV3-1; CDR3 length: 18; clone size: NA; D gene: NA; J gene: TRBJ1-2; CDR3 DNA: TGTACCAGCTGTTTTGGCCCCTCCTCCCCTATGGCTAACTATGGCTACACCTTC; CDR3 protein: CTSCFGPSSPMANYGYTF
V gene: TRBV28; CDR3 length: 15; clone size: many; D gene: TRBD2; J gene: TRBJ2-3; CDR3 DNA: TGTGCCAGCAGTTTTCGACTAGCTGGCACAGATACGCAGTATTTT; CDR3 protein: CASSFRLAGTDTQYF
V gene: TRBV29-1; CDR3 length: 16; clone size: many; D gene: TRBD1; J gene: TRBJ2-7; CDR3 DNA: TGCAGCGTTGTGGGGATTCGGACAGGGGATTCCTACGAGCAGTACTTC; CDR3 protein: CSVVGIRTGDSYEQYF
V gene: TRBV20-1; CDR3 length: 16; clone size: many; D gene: NA; J gene: TRBJ2-2; CDR3 DNA: TGCAGTGCTAGAGATTGGGTGGGATCGAACACCGGGGAGCTGTTTTTT; CDR3 protein: CSARDWVGSNTGELFF
V gene: TRBV6-5; CDR3 length: 17; clone size: NA; D gene: TRBD2; J gene: TRBJ2-4; CDR3 DNA: TGTGCCAGCAGTTACTCCCCAATAGCGGGGGGCGGAAACATTCAGTACTTC; CDR3 protein: CASSYSPIAGGGNIQYF
V gene: TRBV12-3/TRBV12-4; CDR3 length: 14; clone size: many; D gene: TRBD1; J gene: TRBJ1-5; CDR3 DNA: TGTGCCAGCAGATTTCAGGGGGAGCATCAGCCCCAGCATTTT; CDR3 protein: CASRFQGEHQPQHF
V gene: TRBV12-3/TRBV12-4; CDR3 length: 17; clone size: many; D gene: TRBD2; J gene: TRBJ2-3; CDR3 DNA: TGTGCCAGCAGTCCGGGACTAGCGGGGGGGCTCGCAGATACGCAGTATTTT; CDR3 protein: CASSPGLAGGLADTQYF
V gene: TRBV6-5; CDR3 length: 16; clone size: many; D gene: NA; J gene: TRBJ2-2; CDR3 DNA: TGTGCCAGCAGTTCCCCTCAGGGGGGCTACACCGGGGAGCTGTTTTTT; CDR3 protein: CASSSPQGGYTGELFF
V gene: TRBV28; CDR3 length: 15; clone size: many; D gene: TRBD2; J gene: TRBJ2-7; CDR3 DNA: TGTGCCAGCAGTTTAGGACTAGCGGGAGGATGCGAGCAGTACTTC; CDR3 protein: CASSLGLAGGCEQYF
V gene: TRBV6-1; CDR3 length: 18; clone size: many; D gene: NA; J gene: TRBJ2-1; CDR3 DNA: TGTGCCAGCAGTAAAAGCGACGGAGGGCCGGGAACATACAATGAGCAGTTCTTC; CDR3 protein: CASSKSDGGPGTYNEQFF
V gene: TRBV21-1; CDR3 length: 21; clone size: many; D gene: NA; J gene: TRBJ2-3; CDR3 DNA: TGTGCCAGCAGCAAAGTACCGAGGGGCCGTCAGTTGCCTAGATTCGAGGATACGCAGTATTTT; CDR3 protein: CASSKVPRGRQLPRFEDTQYF
V gene: TRBV28; CDR3 length: 16; clone size: many; D gene: NA; J gene: TRBJ2-2; CDR3 DNA: TGTGCCAGCAGTTTAACCGGGCAGGGGGAGGTCGGGGAGCTGTTTTTT; CDR3 protein: CASSLTGQGEVGELFF
V gene: TRBV20-1; CDR3 length: 13; clone size: many; D gene: NA; J gene: TRBJ2-5; CDR3 DNA: TGCAGTGCCGGCCGACGATCCTTGGAGACCCAGTACTTC; CDR3 protein: CSAGRRSLETQYF
V gene: TRBV20-1; CDR3 length: 16; clone size: few; D gene: NA; J gene: TRBJ2-2; CDR3 DNA: TGCAGTGCTAGACCCCAAAGCGCATTGAACACCGGGGAGCTGTTTTTT; CDR3 protein: CSARPQSALNTGELFF
V gene: TRBV20-1; CDR3 length: 13; clone size: many; D gene: NA; J gene: TRBJ1-2; CDR3 DNA: TGCAGTGCTGCCGACAGCCTCACCTATGGCTACACCTTC; CDR3 protein: CSAADSLTYGYTF
V gene: TRBV11-2; CDR3 length: 22; clone size: NA; D gene: TRBD2; J gene: TRBJ2-3; CDR3 DNA: TGTGCCAGCAGCTTAGTTCTCTTCAAACTAGCGGGGGGGGCCCAAGGAGAAGATACGCAGTATTTT; CDR3 protein: CASSLVLFKLAGGAQGEDTQYF
V gene: TRBV7-2; CDR3 length: 15; clone size: many; D gene: NA; J gene: TRBJ2-1; CDR3 DNA: TGTGCCAGCATCCGGGTTGGGGGGCTATACAATGAGCAGTTCTTC; CDR3 protein: CASIRVGGLYNEQFF
V gene: TRBV12-3/TRBV12-4; CDR3 length: 12; clone size: many; D gene: NA; J gene: TRBJ2-3; CDR3 DNA: TGTGCCAGCAGTGGACTGGCAGATACGCAGTATTTT; CDR3 protein: CASSGLADTQYF
V gene: TRBV9; CDR3 length: 17; clone size: many; D gene: TRBD2; J gene: TRBJ2-2; CDR3 DNA: TGTGCCAGCAGCGTAGCCGGGGGGATAGGGAGCACCGGGGAGCTGTTTTTT; CDR3 protein: CASSVAGGIGSTGELFF
V gene: TRBV18; CDR3 length: 14; clone size: NA; D gene: NA; J gene: TRBJ1-2; CDR3 DNA: TGTGCCAGCTCACCACGAGGACGACAGGATGGCTACACCTTC; CDR3 protein: CASSPRGRQDGYTF
V gene: TRBV5-1; CDR3 length: 14; clone size: few; D gene: NA; J gene: TRBJ1-4; CDR3 DNA: TGCGCCAGCAGGAAAGACAGTCCGAATGAAAAACTGTTTTTT; CDR3 protein: CASRKDSPNEKLFF
V gene: TRBV15; CDR3 length: 15; clone size: many; D gene: NA; J gene: TRBJ1-4; CDR3 DNA: TGTGCCACCAGCAGAGTGTTTGGGCGGAATGAAAAACTGTTTTTT; CDR3 protein: CATSRVFGRNEKLFF
V gene: TRBV7-9; CDR3 length: 15; clone size: NA; D gene: NA; J gene: TRBJ2-1; CDR3 DNA: TGTGCCAGCAGCTCCCCGGGGCAGGGGATCGATGAGCAGTTCTTC; CDR3 protein: CASSSPGQGIDEQFF
V gene: TRBV6-2/TRBV6-3; CDR3 length: 15; clone size: many; D gene: NA; J gene: TRBJ1-5; CDR3 DNA: TGTGCCAGCAGCCCTACCTCAGGGGCCAATCAGCCCCAGCATTTT; CDR3 protein: CASSPTSGANQPQHF
V gene: TRBV12-3/TRBV12-4; CDR3 length: 17; clone size: many; D gene: NA; J gene: TRBJ2-3; CDR3 DNA: TGTGCCAGCAGTTCCTCCCCAGGAAGTAGAATCACAGATACGCAGTATTTT; CDR3 protein: CASSSSPGSRITDTQYF
V gene: TRBV7-6; CDR3 length: 17; clone size: many; D gene: NA; J gene: TRBJ2-1; CDR3 DNA: TGTGCCAGCAGCTTAGTGGGCGGGTCTTCTGCTTACAATGAGCAGTTCTTC; CDR3 protein: CASSLVGGSSAYNEQFF
V gene: TRBV20-1; CDR3 length: 12; clone size: few; D gene: NA; J gene: TRBJ1-5; CDR3 DNA: TGCAGTGCGACGGTTAGCAATCAGCCCCAGCATTTT; CDR3 protein: CSATVSNQPQHF
V gene: TRBV7-2; CDR3 length: 15; clone size: many; D gene: TRBD2; J gene: TRBJ2-1; CDR3 DNA: TGTGCCAGCACCAAGAGCGGGAGGGAGGACAATGAGCAGTTCTTC; CDR3 protein: CASTKSGREDNEQFF
V gene: TRBV5-1; CDR3 length: 17; clone size: many; D gene: TRBD1; J gene: TRBJ1-1; CDR3 DNA: TGCGCCAGCAGCTTGGGGGGACAGCCGGTTAGGGACACTGAAGCTTTCTTT; CDR3 protein: CASSLGGQPVRDTEAFF
V gene: TRBV29-1; CDR3 length: 13; clone size: many; D gene: NA; J gene: TRBJ1-1; CDR3 DNA: TGCAGCGTTCCAGTCCTGGGAGGGACTGAAGCTTTCTTT; CDR3 protein: CSVPVLGGTEAFF
V gene: TRBV7-2; CDR3 length: 16; clone size: many; D gene: NA; J gene: TRBJ1-6; CDR3 DNA: TGTGCCAGCAGCCCCCGAGGGCAGGGGACAAATTCACCCCTCCACTTT; CDR3 protein: CASSPRGQGTNSPLHF
V gene: TRBV20-1; CDR3 length: 15; clone size: many; D gene: TRBD1; J gene: TRBJ2-1; CDR3 DNA: TGCAGTGAGGGGGCTCGTGGAGTGGCGCCCGTTGAGCAGTTCTTC; CDR3 protein: CSEGARGVAPVEQFF
V gene: TRBV4-3; CDR3 length: 14; clone size: many; D gene: NA; J gene: TRBJ2-7; CDR3 DNA: TGCGCCAGCAGCCAAGTTGTAAGCTTTTACGAGCAGTACTTC; CDR3 protein: CASSQVVSFYEQYF
V gene: TRBV5-4; CDR3 length: 15; clone size: many; D gene: NA; J gene: TRBJ1-3; CDR3 DNA: TGTGCCAGCAGCTTGATCGGGGTTGGCGGAAACACCATATATTTT; CDR3 protein: CASSLIGVGGNTIYF
V gene: TRBV9; CDR3 length: 13; clone size: many; D gene: NA; J gene: TRBJ1-2; CDR3 DNA: TGTGCCAGCAGCGTCGGACTTAACTATGGCTACACCTTC; CDR3 protein: CASSVGLNYGYTF
V gene: TRBV12-3/TRBV12-4; CDR3 length: 14; clone size: many; D gene: NA; J gene: TRBJ2-1; CDR3 DNA: TGTGCCAGCGGCTCCCTTGGCGCCTACAATGAGCAGTTCTTC; CDR3 protein: CASGSLGAYNEQFF
V gene: TRBV9; CDR3 length: 17; clone size: NA; D gene: NA; J gene: TRBJ2-2; CDR3 DNA: TGTGCCAGCAGCGTAACCCGGACGGGACCGAACACCGGGGAGCTGTTTTTT; CDR3 protein: CASSVTRTGPNTGELFF
V gene: TRBV5-1; CDR3 length: 14; clone size: many; D gene: NA; J gene: TRBJ1-2; CDR3 DNA: TGCGCCAGCAGCTCGGACAGCCCTAACTATGGCTACACCTTC; CDR3 protein: CASSSDSPNYGYTF
V gene: TRBV12-3/TRBV12-4; CDR3 length: 14; clone size: many; D gene: TRBD2; J gene: TRBJ2-7; CDR3 DNA: TGTGCCAGCAGCAGTAGCGGGGGGCTTTACGAGCAGTACTTC; CDR3 protein: CASSSSGGLYEQYF
V gene: TRBV6-2/TRBV6-3; CDR3 length: 18; clone size: few; D gene: NA; J gene: TRBJ2-3; CDR3 DNA: TGTGCCAGCAGTTACTCAATCTTGGGGGCGAGTAGCACAGATACGCAGTATTTT; CDR3 protein: CASSYSILGASSTDTQYF
V gene: TRBV7-8; CDR3 length: 16; clone size: many; D gene: NA; J gene: TRBJ1-4; CDR3 DNA: TGTGCCAGCAGCTTATTCTTGAGGGGAAAGAGTGAAAAACTGTTTTTT; CDR3 protein: CASSLFLRGKSEKLFF
V gene: TRBV30; CDR3 length: 15; clone size: many; D gene: TRBD1; J gene: TRBJ2-7; CDR3 DNA: TGTGCCTGGACTTCGCCCCGAGACAGGGATTACGAGCAGTACTTC; CDR3 protein: CAWTSPRDRDYEQYF
V gene: TRBV5-3; CDR3 length: 18; clone size: NA; D gene: TRBD2; J gene: TRBJ2-5; CDR3 DNA: TGTGCCAGGGGCTTGTTGCCTACCGGGACTAGCGGCCAAGAGACCCAGTACTTC; CDR3 protein: CARGLLPTGTSGQETQYF
V gene: TRBV12-3/TRBV12-4; CDR3 length: 13; clone size: many; D gene: TRBD2; J gene: TRBJ2-1; CDR3 DNA: TGTGCCAGCAGTTGGATAGCGGGGGACCCACAGTTCTTC; CDR3 protein: CASSWIAGDPQFF
V gene: TRBV20-1; CDR3 length: 15; clone size: NA; D gene: NA; J gene: TRBJ2-1; CDR3 DNA: TGCAGTGCTAGAGATCCTGTCCTCTCCTACAATGAGCAGTTCTTC; CDR3 protein: CSARDPVLSYNEQFF
V gene: TRBV27; CDR3 length: 13; clone size: many; D gene: NA; J gene: TRBJ2-5; CDR3 DNA: TGTGCCAGCAGGCCGACAGGGAGGGGGACCCAGTACTTC; CDR3 protein: CASRPTGRGTQYF
V gene: TRBV27; CDR3 length: 16; clone size: many; D gene: NA; J gene: TRBJ2-1; CDR3 DNA: TGTGCCAGCAGTTTTATTTCAGGGAATCTCTACAATGAGCAGTTCTTC; CDR3 protein: CASSFISGNLYNEQFF
V gene: TRBV29-1; CDR3 length: 13; clone size: many; D gene: TRBD1; J gene: TRBJ2-7; CDR3 DNA: TGCAGCGTTACCCGACAGGGGGCGCGGGAGCAGTACTTC; CDR3 protein: CSVTRQGAREQYF